This TCR beta chain was documented in a study of T cells after yellow fever vaccination. MiXCR, run by TCRdb on the 5' RACE reads, gives a single entry per CDR3 protein. The profile shows more than 350,000 distinct CDR3 sequences, roughly 11% of them singletons. There are 16 residues in the CDR3. With 4 bases removed from V and 2 bases from J, the gap between germline ends came to 18 bases. Looked up from germline, CDR1 is SGDLS and CDR2 is YYNGEE. The material was PBMCs, obtained on the day of the first yellow fever vaccination. This TCR came from a young man who received the YFV17D yellow fever vaccine. The rearrangement links TRBV9 to TRBJ2-5, with D maybe TRBD2 (6 bases). CDR3 sequence (DNA): TGTGCCAGCAGCCCTCGGGGGTTAGGGAGACAAGAGACCCAGTACTTC. Translating gives CASSPRGLGRQETQYF.